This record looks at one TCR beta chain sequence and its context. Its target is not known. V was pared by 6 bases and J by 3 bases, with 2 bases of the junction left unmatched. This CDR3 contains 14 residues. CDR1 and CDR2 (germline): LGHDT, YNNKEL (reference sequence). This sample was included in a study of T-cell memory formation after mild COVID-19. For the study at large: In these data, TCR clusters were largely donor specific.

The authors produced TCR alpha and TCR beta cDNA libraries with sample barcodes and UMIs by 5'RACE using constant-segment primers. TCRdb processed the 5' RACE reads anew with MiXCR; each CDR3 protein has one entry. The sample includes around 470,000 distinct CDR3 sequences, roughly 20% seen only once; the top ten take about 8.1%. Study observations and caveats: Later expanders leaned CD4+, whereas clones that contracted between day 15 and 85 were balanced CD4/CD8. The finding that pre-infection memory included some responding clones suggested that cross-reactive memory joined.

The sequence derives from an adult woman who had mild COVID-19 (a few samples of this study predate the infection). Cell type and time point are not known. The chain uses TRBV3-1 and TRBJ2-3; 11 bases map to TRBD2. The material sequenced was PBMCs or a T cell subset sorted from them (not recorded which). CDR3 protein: CASRTSGDTDTQYF. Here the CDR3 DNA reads TGTGCCAGCAGGACTAGCGGGGATACAGATACGCAGTATTTT.